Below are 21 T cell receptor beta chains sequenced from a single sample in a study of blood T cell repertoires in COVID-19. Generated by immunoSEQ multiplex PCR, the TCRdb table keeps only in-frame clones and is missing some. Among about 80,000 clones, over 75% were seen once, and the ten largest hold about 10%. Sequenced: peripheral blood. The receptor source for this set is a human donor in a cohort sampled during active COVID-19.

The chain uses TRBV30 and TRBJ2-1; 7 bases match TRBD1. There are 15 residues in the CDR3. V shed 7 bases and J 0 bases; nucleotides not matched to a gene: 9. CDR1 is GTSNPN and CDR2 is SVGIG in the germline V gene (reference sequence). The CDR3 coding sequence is TGTGCCTTGACAGGGTCTTTTAGCTCCTACAATGAGCAGTTCTTC. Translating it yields CALTGSFSSYNEQFF.

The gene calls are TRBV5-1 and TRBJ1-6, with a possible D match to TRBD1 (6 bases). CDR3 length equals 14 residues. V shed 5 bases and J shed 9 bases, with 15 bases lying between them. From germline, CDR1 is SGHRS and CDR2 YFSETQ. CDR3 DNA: TGCGCCAGCAGGCCGGCGGGGGGCAGTTCACCCCTCCACTTT. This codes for CASRPAGGSSPLHF.

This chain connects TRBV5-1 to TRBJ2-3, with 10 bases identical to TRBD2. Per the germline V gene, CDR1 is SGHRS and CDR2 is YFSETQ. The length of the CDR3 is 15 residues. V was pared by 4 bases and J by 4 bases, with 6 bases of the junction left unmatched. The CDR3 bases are TGCGCCAGCAGCGCCGGGACTAGCGAGTCAGATACGCAGTATTTT. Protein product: CASSAGTSESDTQYF.

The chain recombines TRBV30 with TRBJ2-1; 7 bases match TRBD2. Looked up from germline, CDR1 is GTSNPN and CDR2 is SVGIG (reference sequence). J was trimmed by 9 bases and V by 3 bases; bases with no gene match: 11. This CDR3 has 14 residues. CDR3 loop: CAWSLGSGEGEQFF. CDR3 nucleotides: TGTGCCTGGAGCCTGGGGAGCGGGGAGGGTGAGCAGTTCTTC.

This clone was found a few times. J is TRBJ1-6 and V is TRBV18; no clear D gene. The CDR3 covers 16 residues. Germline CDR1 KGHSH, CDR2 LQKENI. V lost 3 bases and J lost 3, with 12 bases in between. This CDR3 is CASSPEGRGYNSPLHF. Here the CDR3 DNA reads TGTGCCAGCTCACCGGAAGGCCGGGGCTATAATTCACCCCTCCACTTT.

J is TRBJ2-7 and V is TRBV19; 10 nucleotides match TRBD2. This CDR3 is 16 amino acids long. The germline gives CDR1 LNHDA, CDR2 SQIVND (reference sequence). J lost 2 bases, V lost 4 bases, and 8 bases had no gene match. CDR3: CASSRTTSGVTYEQYF. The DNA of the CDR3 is TGTGCCAGTAGTAGGACTACTAGCGGGGTTACCTACGAGCAGTACTTC.

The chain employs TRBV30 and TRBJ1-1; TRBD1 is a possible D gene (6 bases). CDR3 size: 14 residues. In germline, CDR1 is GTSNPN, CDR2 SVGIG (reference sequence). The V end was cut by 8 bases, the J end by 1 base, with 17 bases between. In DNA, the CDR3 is TGTGCCCATAGGGGGGGACGGAAGAACACTGAAGCTTTCTTT. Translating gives CAHRGGRKNTEAFF.

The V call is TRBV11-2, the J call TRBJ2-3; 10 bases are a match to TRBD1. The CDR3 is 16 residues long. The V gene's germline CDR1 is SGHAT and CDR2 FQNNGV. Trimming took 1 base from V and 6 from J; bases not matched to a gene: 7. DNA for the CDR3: TGTGCCAGCAGCTTAGGATCGGGACAGGGGTTCGATACGCAGTATTTT. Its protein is CASSLGSGQGFDTQYF.

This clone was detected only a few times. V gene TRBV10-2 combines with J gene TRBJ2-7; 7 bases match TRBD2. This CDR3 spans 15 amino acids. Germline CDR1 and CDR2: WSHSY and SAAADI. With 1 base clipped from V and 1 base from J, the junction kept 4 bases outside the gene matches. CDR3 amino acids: CASSELTSLSYEQYF. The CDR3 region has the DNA TGCGCCAGCAGTGAGTTGACTAGCCTATCCTACGAGCAGTACTTC.

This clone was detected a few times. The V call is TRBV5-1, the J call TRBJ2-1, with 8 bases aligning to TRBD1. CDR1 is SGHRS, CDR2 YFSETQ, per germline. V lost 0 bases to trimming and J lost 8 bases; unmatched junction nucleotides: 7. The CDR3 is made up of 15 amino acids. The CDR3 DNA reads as TGCGCCAGCAGCTTGGGTTCAGGGGGCAGGGATGAGCAGTTCTTC. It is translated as CASSLGSGGRDEQFF.

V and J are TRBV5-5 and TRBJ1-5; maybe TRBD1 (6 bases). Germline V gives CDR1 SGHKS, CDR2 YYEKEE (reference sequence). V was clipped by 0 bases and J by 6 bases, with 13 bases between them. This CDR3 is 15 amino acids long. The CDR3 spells CASSLEVGGVQPQHF. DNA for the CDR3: TGTGCCAGCAGCTTGGAAGTAGGGGGGGTTCAGCCCCAGCATTTT.

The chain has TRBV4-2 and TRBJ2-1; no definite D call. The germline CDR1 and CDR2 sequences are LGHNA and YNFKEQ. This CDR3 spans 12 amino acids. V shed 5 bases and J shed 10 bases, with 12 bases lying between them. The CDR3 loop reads CASSSTPGEQFF. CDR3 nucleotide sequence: TGTGCCAGCAGCTCTACGCCAGGCGAGCAGTTCTTC.

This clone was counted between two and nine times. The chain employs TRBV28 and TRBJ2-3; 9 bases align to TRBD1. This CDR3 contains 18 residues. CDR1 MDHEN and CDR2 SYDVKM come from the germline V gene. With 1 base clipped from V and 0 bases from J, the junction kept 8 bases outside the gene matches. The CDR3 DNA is TGTGCCAGCAGTTTATTCCGGGACAGGGCGGTTAGCACAGATACGCAGTATTTT. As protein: CASSLFRDRAVSTDTQYF.

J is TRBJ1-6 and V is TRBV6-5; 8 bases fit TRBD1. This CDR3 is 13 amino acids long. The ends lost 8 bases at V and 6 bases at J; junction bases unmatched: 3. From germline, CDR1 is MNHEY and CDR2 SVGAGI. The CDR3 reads CASRTGRNSPLHF. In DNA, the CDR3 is TGTGCCAGCCGGACAGGGCGTAATTCACCCCTCCACTTT.

The CDR3 region is CATSDYGPEASGGRETQYF. CDR3 coding DNA: TGTGCCACCAGTGATTACGGACCTGAGGCTAGCGGGGGCCGAGAGACCCAGTACTTC. The J gene is TRBJ2-5, the V gene TRBV24-1; 10 bases map to TRBD2. Germline assignment: CDR1 KGHDR and CDR2 SFDVKD. V lost 2 bases and J lost 4; bases outside the gene matches: 15. The CDR3 consists of 19 residues.

The DNA for the CDR3 is TGTGCCAGCAGCCCTACAGACAGGCCCCGCGAGCAGTACTTC. Translating it yields CASSPTDRPREQYF. This chain joins TRBV5-4 and TRBJ2-7, with D perhaps matching TRBD1 (6 bases). Trimming took off 4 bases at V and 6 bases at J, with 17 bases between the two ends. The CDR3 sequence is 14 residues long. The germline V gene has CDR1 SGHNT and CDR2 YYREEE (reference sequence).

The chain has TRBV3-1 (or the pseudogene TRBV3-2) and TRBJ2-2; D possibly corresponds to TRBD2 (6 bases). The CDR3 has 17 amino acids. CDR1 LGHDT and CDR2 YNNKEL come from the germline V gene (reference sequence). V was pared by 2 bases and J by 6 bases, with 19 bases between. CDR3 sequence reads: CASSQRRGGERAGELFF. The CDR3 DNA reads TGTGCCAGCAGCCAAAGAAGGGGCGGGGAGAGGGCCGGGGAGCTGTTTTTT.

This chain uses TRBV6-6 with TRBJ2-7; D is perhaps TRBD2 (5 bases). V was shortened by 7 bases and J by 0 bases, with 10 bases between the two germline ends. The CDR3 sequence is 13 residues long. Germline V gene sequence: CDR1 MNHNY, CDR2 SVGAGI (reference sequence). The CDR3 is CASNTGSSYEQYF. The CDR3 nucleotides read TGTGCCAGCAACACGGGAAGCTCCTACGAGCAGTACTTC.

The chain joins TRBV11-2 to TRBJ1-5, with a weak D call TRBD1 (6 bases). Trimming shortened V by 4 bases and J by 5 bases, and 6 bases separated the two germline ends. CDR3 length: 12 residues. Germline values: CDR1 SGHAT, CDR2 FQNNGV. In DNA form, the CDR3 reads TGTGCCAGCAGCTCAGGGGATCAGCCCCAGCATTTT. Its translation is CASSSGDQPQHF. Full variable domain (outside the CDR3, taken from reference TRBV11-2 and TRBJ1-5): EAGVAQSPRYKIIEKRQSVAFWCNPISGHATLYWYQQILGQGPKLLIQFQNNGVVDDSQLPKDRFSAERLKGVDSTLKIQPAKLEDSAVYLCASSSGDQPQHFGDGTRLSIL.

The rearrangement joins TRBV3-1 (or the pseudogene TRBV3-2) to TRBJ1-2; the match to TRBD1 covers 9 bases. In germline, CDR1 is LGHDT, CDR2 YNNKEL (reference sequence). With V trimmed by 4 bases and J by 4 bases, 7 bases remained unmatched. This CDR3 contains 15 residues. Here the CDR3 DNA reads TGTGCCAGCAGCCCGGGGACAGGGTTGAGCTATGGCTACACCTTC. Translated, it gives CASSPGTGLSYGYTF.

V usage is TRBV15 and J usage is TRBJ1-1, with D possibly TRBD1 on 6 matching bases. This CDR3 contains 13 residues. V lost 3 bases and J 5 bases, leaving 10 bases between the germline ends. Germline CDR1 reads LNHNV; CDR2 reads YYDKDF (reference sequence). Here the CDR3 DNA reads TGTGCCACCAGCAGTAGGGGGGGGACTGAAGCTTTCTTT. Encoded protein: CATSSRGGTEAFF.